This T cell receptor (beta chain) was documented in a study of radiotherapy plus CTLA-4 blockade in lung cancer. The overall study: Objective response was observed in roughly 20% of patients, and disease control in roughly 31%. Overall study findings and caveats: An expansion of tumor-derived TCR clones occurred in blood after radiotherapy plus ipilimumab.

It was focal radiation plus CTLA-4 blockade with ipilimumab that patients with chemo-refractory metastatic non-small-cell lung cancer received. Deletions cut 0 bases from V and 4 bases from J, with 10 bases between. Germline V gene sequence: CDR1 LNHDA, CDR2 SQIVND (reference sequence). The CDR3 is 15 residues long. This table comes from immunoSEQ multiplex PCR, and its TCRdb copy is limited to in-frame clones, with some not included. This table holds about 59,000 clones, 70% to 85% found once. Of note for this clone: Its antigen is unknown.

The source material was peripheral blood, sampled from a patient treated with radiotherapy plus ipilimumab. The rearrangement joins TRBV19 to TRBJ1-3; D is unresolved. The TCR sequence derives from a human donor with non-small cell lung cancer whose response to radiotherapy plus ipilimumab could not be evaluated. In DNA, the CDR3 is TGTGCCAGTAGTATAGATCACCAACGGGGAAACACCATATATTTT. It specifies CASSIDHQRGNTIYF.